The present TCR beta chain was sequenced within a study of CD8 T cells in Susac syndrome. RNA amounts of about 0.5 to 1 ug underwent reverse transcription with random hexamers. TCRdb called the immunoSEQ multiplex PCR reads again in MiXCR, with one record for every CDR3 protein. The sample shows about 300,000 distinct CDR3 sequences, around 89% of them seen only once. Germline CDR1 SGDLS, CDR2 YYNGEE. The CDR3 runs 15 residues. Trimming removed 5 bases at V and 5 bases at J, with 17 bases between. This sequence joins TRBV9 and TRBJ2-1, with a tentative D call TRBD2 (5 bases). Sample: CD8+ T cells from PBMCs. This sequence originates from a human donor with multiple sclerosis. CDR3 sequence: CASSLSGEPHNEQFF. The CDR3 DNA reads TGTGCCAGCAGTCTTTCCGGGGAGCCACACAATGAGCAGTTCTTC.